Below, 8 T cell receptor beta chains from the same sample are listed, as sequenced in a study of early T cells in non-severe SARS-CoV-2 infection. TCRdb recomputed calls from the 5' RACE reads with MiXCR, one row per CDR3 protein. Here the sample spans tens of thousands of distinct CDR3 sequences, approximately 13% being singletons. Sequenced: whole blood. Receptors were obtained from an adult who was a healthcare worker with PCR-confirmed SARS-CoV-2 infection or an uninfected control (not recorded which).

The J gene is TRBJ2-3, the V gene TRBV5-1; 10 bases are shared with TRBD1. The length of the CDR3 is 16 residues. Germline-derived CDR1 and CDR2 are SGHRS and YFSETQ. J was trimmed by 2 bases and V by 2 bases; bases with no gene match: 5. The CDR3 DNA is TGCGCCAGCAGCTTTGGACAGGGGGGTTTCACAGATACGCAGTATTTT. The encoded protein is CASSFGQGGFTDTQYF.

The chain recombines TRBV6-5 with TRBJ2-1; 12 bases line up with TRBD1. CDR3 length equals 15 residues. With V trimmed by 0 bases and J by 9 bases, 3 bases remained unmatched. Per the germline V gene, CDR1 is MNHEY and CDR2 is SVGAGI. The CDR3 here is CASSYSGTGGIEQFF. CDR3 in DNA: TGTGCCAGCAGTTACTCGGGGACAGGGGGCATTGAGCAGTTCTTC.

This chain uses TRBV11-2 with TRBJ2-7; 9 bases map to TRBD1. Unmatched junction bases numbered 7, after V lost 5 bases and J lost 5 bases. Germline CDR1 reads SGHAT; CDR2 reads FQNNGV. There are 14 residues in the CDR3. The CDR3 loop reads CASSIRQGGHEQYF. The CDR3, as DNA: TGTGCCAGCAGCATCCGACAGGGGGGCCACGAGCAGTACTTC. Full variable domain (rest looked up from reference TRBV11-2 and TRBJ2-7): EAGVAQSPRYKIIEKRQSVAFWCNPISGHATLYWYQQILGQGPKLLIQFQNNGVVDDSQLPKDRFSAERLKGVDSTLKIQPAKLEDSAVYLCASSIRQGGHEQYFGPGTRLTVT.

This clonotype was observed many times. V gene TRBV3-1 combines with J gene TRBJ2-1; 7 nucleotides align to TRBD2. This CDR3 is built from 16 residues. The germline CDR1 and CDR2 sequences are LGHDT and YNNKEL (reference sequence). V shed 1 base, J shed 4 bases, and the junction held 7 bases outside the gene matches. CDR3 sequence: CASSQVGRGRYNEQFF. In DNA, the CDR3 is TGTGCCAGCAGCCAAGTAGGGCGGGGGAGGTACAATGAGCAGTTCTTC.

There are many counts of this clonotype. The rearrangement uses TRBV20-1 and TRBJ1-5, with 7 bases aligning to TRBD1. Germline assignment: CDR1 DFQATT and CDR2 SNEGSKA (reference sequence). V gave up 2 bases and J gave up 5 bases; unmatched junction bases: 9. This CDR3 has 15 amino acids. CDR3 residues: CSARRGWDSDQPQHF. The CDR3 DNA sequence: TGCAGTGCTAGAAGGGGATGGGACAGCGATCAGCCCCAGCATTTT.

The chain is built from TRBV30 and TRBJ2-7; D gene ambiguous. Germline assignment: CDR1 GTSNPN and CDR2 SVGIG (reference sequence). The CDR3 contains 12 residues. Trimming left V 3 bases short and J 2 bases short, with 8 bases between. CDR3 in amino acids: CAWRQSTYEQYF. The CDR3 DNA reads TGTGCCTGGAGGCAGTCTACCTACGAGCAGTACTTC. Variable domain in full (rest from reference TRBV30 and TRBJ2-7): SQTIHQWPATLVQPVGSPLSLECTVEGTSNPNLYWYRQAAGRGLQLLFYSVGIGQISSEVPQNLSASRPQDRQFILSSKKLLLSDSGFYLCAWRQSTYEQYFGPGTRLTVT.

The chain combines TRBV6-2 or TRBV6-3 with TRBJ2-3; the D is unclear. Trimming removed 5 bases from V and 2 bases from J, with 11 bases in between. Germline-derived CDR1 and CDR2 are MNHEY and SVGEGT. This CDR3 is built from 14 residues. The CDR3 DNA reads TGTGCCAGCAGTCCCCTCCGAGTCACAGATACGCAGTATTTT. Protein: CASSPLRVTDTQYF.

The chain is built from TRBV29-1 and TRBJ2-7; D gene unclear. The V gene's germline CDR1 is SQVTM and CDR2 ANQGSEA. With 7 bases removed from V and 2 bases from J, the gap between germline ends came to 9 bases. This CDR3 is built from 11 residues. As DNA, the CDR3 is TGCAGCGGATCCGGAGCCTACGAGCAGTACTTC. It encodes CSGSGAYEQYF.